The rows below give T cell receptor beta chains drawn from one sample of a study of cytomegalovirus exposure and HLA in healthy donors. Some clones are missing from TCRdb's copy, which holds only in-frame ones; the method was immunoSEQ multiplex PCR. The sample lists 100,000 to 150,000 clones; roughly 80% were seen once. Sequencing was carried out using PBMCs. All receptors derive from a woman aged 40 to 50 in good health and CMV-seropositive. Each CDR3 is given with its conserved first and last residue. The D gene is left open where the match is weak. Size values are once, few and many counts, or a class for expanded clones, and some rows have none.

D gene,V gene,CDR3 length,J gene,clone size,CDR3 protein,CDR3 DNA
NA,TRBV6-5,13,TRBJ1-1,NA,CASQTGQNTEAFF,TGTGCCAGCCAGACCGGACAGAACACTGAAGCTTTCTTT
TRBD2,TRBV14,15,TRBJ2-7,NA,CASSPHPGGGYEQYF,TGTGCCAGCAGCCCCCACCCCGGGGGGGGTTACGAGCAGTACTTC
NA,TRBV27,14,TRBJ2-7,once,CASSLSPGGREQYF,TGTGCCAGCAGTTTATCGCCGGGGGGCAGGGAGCAGTACTTC
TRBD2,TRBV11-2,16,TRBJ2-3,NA,CASSTLAGRSTDTQYF,TGTGCCAGCAGCACCTTAGCGGGAAGAAGCACAGATACGCAGTATTTT
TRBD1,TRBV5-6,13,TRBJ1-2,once,CASSFRQGGGYTF,TGTGCCAGCAGCTTCCGACAGGGTGGCGGCTACACCTTC
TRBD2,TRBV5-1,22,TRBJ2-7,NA,CASSLEGRLAGGPDNTFYEQYF,TGCGCCAGCAGCTTGGAGGGAAGACTAGCGGGAGGGCCTGACAACACGTTTTACGAGCAGTACTTC
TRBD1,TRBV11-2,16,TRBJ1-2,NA,CASSPIQGKVNYGYTF,TGTGCCAGCAGCCCTATACAGGGGAAGGTTAACTATGGCTACACCTTC
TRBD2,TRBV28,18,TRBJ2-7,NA,CASSPGLAGVFTGYEQYF,TGTGCCAGCAGCCCCGGCCTGGCGGGAGTGTTTACCGGGTACGAGCAGTACTTC
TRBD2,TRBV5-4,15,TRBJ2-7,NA,CASSWGLADSYEQYF,TGTGCCAGCAGCTGGGGACTAGCGGACTCCTACGAGCAGTACTTC
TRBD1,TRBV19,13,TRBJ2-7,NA,CASSSGQFYEQYF,TGTGCCAGTAGTTCGGGACAGTTCTACGAGCAGTACTTC
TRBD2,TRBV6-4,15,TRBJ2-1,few,CASSDGSGSYNEQFF,TGTGCCAGCAGTGACGGTAGCGGGAGCTACAATGAGCAGTTCTTC
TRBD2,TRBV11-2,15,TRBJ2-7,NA,CASSSTSGSSYEQYF,TGTGCCAGCAGCTCGACTAGCGGGAGTTCCTACGAGCAGTACTTC
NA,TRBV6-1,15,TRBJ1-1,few,CASSDLGIPGTEAFF,TGTGCCAGCAGTGATTTGGGAATTCCGGGGACTGAAGCTTTCTTT
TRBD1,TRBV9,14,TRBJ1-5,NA,CASSSGQGNQPQHF,TGTGCCAGCAGCTCCGGACAGGGAAATCAGCCCCAGCATTTT
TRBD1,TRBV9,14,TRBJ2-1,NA,CASSGPMTGGEQFF,TGTGCCAGCAGCGGGCCTATGACAGGGGGTGAGCAGTTCTTC
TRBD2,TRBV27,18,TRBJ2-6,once,CASSLYSGLGSGANVLTF,TGTGCCAGCAGTTTATATAGCGGACTAGGTTCTGGGGCCAACGTCCTGACTTTC
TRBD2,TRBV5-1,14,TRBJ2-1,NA,CASSLRAGGGEQFF,TGCGCCAGCAGCTTGAGGGCGGGAGGGGGTGAGCAGTTCTTC
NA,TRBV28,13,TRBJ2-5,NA,CASRFSSGETQYF,TGTGCCAGCAGATTTAGCTCCGGGGAGACCCAGTACTTC
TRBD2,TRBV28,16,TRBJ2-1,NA,CASTPGGGREYNEQFF,TGTGCCAGCACCCCGGGGGGCGGGAGGGAGTACAATGAGCAGTTCTTC
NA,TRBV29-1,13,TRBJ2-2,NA,CSVLAINTGELFF,TGCAGCGTATTAGCGATTAACACCGGGGAGCTGTTTTTT
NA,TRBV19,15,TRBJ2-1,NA,CASSISGLSYNEQFF,TGTGCCAGTAGTATATCAGGGCTCTCCTACAATGAGCAGTTCTTC
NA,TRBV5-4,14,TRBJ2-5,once,CASSLIGDTETQYF,TGTGCCAGCAGCTTGATCGGGGATACCGAGACCCAGTACTTC
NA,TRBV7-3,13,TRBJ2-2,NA,CASSLISTGELFF,TGTGCCAGCAGCTTAATTTCTACCGGGGAGCTGTTTTTT
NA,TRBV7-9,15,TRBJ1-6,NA,CASSLRGGNNSPLHF,TGTGCCAGCAGCCTACGAGGGGGAAATAATTCACCCCTCCACTTT
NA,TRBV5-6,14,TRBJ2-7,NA,CASYLLQGSYEQYF,TGTGCCAGCTACCTGCTTCAGGGCTCCTACGAGCAGTACTTC
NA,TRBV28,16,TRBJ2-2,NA,CASSPDSDGNTGELFF,TGTGCCAGCAGTCCGGACTCGGACGGGAACACCGGGGAGCTGTTTTTT
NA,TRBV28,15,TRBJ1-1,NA,CASSFQQGRNTEAFF,TGTGCCAGCAGTTTCCAACAGGGTCGGAACACTGAAGCTTTCTTT
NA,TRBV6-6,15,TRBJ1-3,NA,CASTETLHSGNTIYF,TGTGCCAGCACCGAGACACTTCACTCTGGAAACACCATATATTTT
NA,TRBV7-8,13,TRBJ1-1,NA,CASRGLLNTEAFF,TGTGCCAGCAGGGGACTACTGAACACTGAAGCTTTCTTT
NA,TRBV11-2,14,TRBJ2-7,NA,CASSTTDMRYEQYF,TGTGCCAGCAGCACCACGGACATGAGGTACGAGCAGTACTTC
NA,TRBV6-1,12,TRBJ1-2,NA,CAGLGDQEGYTF,TGTGCCGGCTTAGGGGATCAGGAGGGCTACACCTTC
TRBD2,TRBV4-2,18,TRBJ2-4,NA,CASSQDPAGVAAKNIQYF,TGTGCCAGCAGCCAAGATCCAGCGGGAGTTGCCGCTAAAAACATTCAGTACTTC
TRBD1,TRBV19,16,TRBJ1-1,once,CASSIAGGFMNTEAFF,TGTGCCAGTAGTATTGCAGGGGGTTTCATGAACACTGAAGCTTTCTTT
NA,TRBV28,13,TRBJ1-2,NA,CASSDPGGFGYTF,TGTGCCAGCAGTGACCCCGGAGGGTTTGGCTACACCTTC
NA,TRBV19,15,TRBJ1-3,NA,CASRRTGTRGNTIYF,TGTGCCAGTAGACGAACCGGGACTCGGGGAAACACCATATATTTT
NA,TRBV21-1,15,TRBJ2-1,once,CASSVLAGLNNEQFF,TGTGCCAGCAGTGTACTAGCGGGGTTAAACAATGAGCAGTTCTTC
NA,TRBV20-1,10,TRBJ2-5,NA,CSAQTRGQYF,TGCAGTGCTCAGACCAGGGGCCAGTACTTC
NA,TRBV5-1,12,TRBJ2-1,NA,CASRGTHNEQFF,TGCGCCAGCAGAGGGACTCACAATGAGCAGTTCTTC